This record covers a single TCR beta chain. These data belong to a study of shared clonotypes between healthy human individuals. Sequenced by immunoSEQ multiplex PCR; TCRdb stores in-frame clones only, minus some. Here the sample spans about 2.5 million clones, 85% to 95% being singletons. This CDR3 region has 14 residues. The germline V gene has CDR1 MGHDK and CDR2 SYGVNS. The V end lost 1 base, the J end lost 3 bases, and 9 bases lay between the germline ends. This chain connects TRBV25-1 to TRBJ1-1, with D uncertain. This sequence was found in a man aged 18-30 years in good health. Some clones in this sample may be carry-over from other donors' samples. Sequencing input: naive CD4+ T cells from PBMCs. Subset reported: CD45RA+ positively selected. The CDR3 is CASSESADYTEAFF. CDR3 DNA sequence: TGTGCCAGCAGTGAATCCGCGGATTACACTGAAGCTTTCTTT.